The source of this TCR beta chain is a study of shared clonotypes between healthy human individuals. Across the whole study: Used for every donor were three CD4 naive, three CD4 memory, two CD8 naive and one CD8 memory plate. Overall study results and limits: Naive subsets tended to show greater estimated richness than memory subsets. Naive CD4 clonotypes overlapped across a handful of donors at around 4.8%.

The CDR3 consists of 16 residues. Germline V gene data show CDR1 as SEHNR and CDR2 as FQNEAQ (reference sequence). Deletions cut 7 bases from V and 1 base from J, with 19 bases between. Of note for this clone: Its antigen is unidentified.

Terminally differentiated effector memory CD45RA+ cells were excluded from the naive CD8 cells, which were CD45RO-negative and positively selected for CCR7. When replicate PCRs were run on sorted subsets, they used about 220 ng DNA, tens of thousands of T cell genomes. Using immunoSEQ multiplex PCR, the repertoire was profiled, and TCRdb retains in-frame clones only, with some absent. The sample yields about 580,000 clones, roughly 98% seen once. Specimen: naive CD8+ T cells sorted from blood. This chain connects TRBV7-9 to TRBJ2-5, with D possibly called TRBD1 or TRBD2 (5 bases each). The source of this sequence is a man aged 25-40 years in good health. CDR3 amino acids: CASNPTGVGPQETQYF. CDR3 in DNA: TGTGCCAGCAACCCGACCGGGGTGGGACCCCAAGAGACCCAGTACTTC.